This entry concerns a single TCR beta chain. Its antigen is not identified. MiXCR, applied by TCRdb to the reads, yields one record per CDR3 protein. Of approximately 100,000 distinct CDR3 sequences listed, under 50% were seen once; the top ten hold about three quarters. This sample was taken from a study of T cell repertoires in cytomegalovirus infection. Germline V lookup: CDR1 SNHLY, CDR2 FYNNEI. The germline V and J ends were trimmed by 6 bases and 2 bases, with 14 bases remaining between them. This CDR3 spans 15 amino acids. The chain couples TRBV2 to TRBJ2-1; D possibly matches TRBD1 or TRBD2 (5 bases each). The material sequenced was CD8+ T cells from cultured PBMCs, taken from culture after CMV antigen stimulation. The clonotype was recovered from a human donor in good health (CMV status not recorded). Some clones in this sample may be carry-over from other donors' samples. The CDR3 nucleotides are TGTGCCAGCAGAGGGGACCCCGTCCCCTACAATGAGCAGTTCTTC. It translates to CASRGDPVPYNEQFF.